Listed here are 8 T cell receptor beta chains from one sample, sequenced in a study of naive and memory T cell subsets. A UMI-containing oligonucleotide was joined by 3' ligation to the TCR cDNA template. Four PCR rounds used nested alpha and beta constant region primers plus the SP2 primer. TCRdb reanalysed the 5' RACE reads using MiXCR and keeps one entry per CDR3 protein. Here the sample spans fewer than 40,000 distinct CDR3 sequences, 15% to 20% being singletons. The receptors come from a female donor in good health.

This clonotype was seen repeatedly, ten times or more. The chain carries TRBV6-5 and TRBJ2-5; tentative D call: TRBD1 (6 bases). CDR1 and CDR2 from the germline V gene are MNHEY and SVGAGI. The V and J ends lost 6 bases and 6 bases respectively, with 20 bases between them. The CDR3 covers 15 residues. CDR3 residues: CASRQGASRAQTQYF. Here the CDR3 DNA reads TGTGCCAGCAGACAGGGCGCCTCTCGCGCTCAGACCCAGTACTTC.

Ten or more counts support this clonotype. This chain links TRBV24-1 with TRBJ2-5; D possibly corresponds to TRBD1 (6 bases). V was shortened by 5 bases and J by 3 bases, with 12 bases between the two germline ends. Germline V gene sequence: CDR1 KGHDR, CDR2 SFDVKD. The CDR3 runs to 14 residues. As DNA, the CDR3 is TGTGCCACCAGTGCAACAGGGAGCGAAGAGACCCAGTACTTC. This sequence encodes CATSATGSEETQYF.

This clonotype was picked up many times. The chain carries TRBV5-3 and TRBJ1-2, with D tentatively TRBD1 (6 bases). TRBV5-3 is an open reading frame whose function is uncertain. The CDR3 loop spans 12 amino acids. Trimming shortened V by 7 bases and J by 2 bases, and 9 bases separated the two germline ends. The CDR3 DNA is TGTGCCAGACCAACAGGGAACTATGGCTACACCTTC. It codes for CARPTGNYGYTF.

In this sample, this clonotype turned up a few times. The J gene is TRBJ2-2, the V gene TRBV25-1; D unclear. The germline V and J ends were trimmed by 6 bases and 6 bases, with 14 bases remaining between them. In germline, CDR1 is MGHDK, CDR2 SYGVNS. The CDR3 runs to 14 residues. CDR3 DNA sequence: TGTGCCAGCAGCAAGACCGCGGTCTCCGGGGAGCTGTTTTTT. Its translation is CASSKTAVSGELFF.

The chain links TRBV19 to TRBJ2-3; unclear D gene. The CDR3 contains 14 residues. V dropped 9 bases and J dropped 3 bases, with 16 bases sitting between them. Germline-derived CDR1 and CDR2 are LNHDA and SQIVND (reference sequence). CDR3 residues: CASGPSLGTDTQYF. The CDR3 DNA follows: TGTGCCAGCGGACCCTCGTTAGGGACAGATACGCAGTATTTT.

Ten or more counts support this clonotype. The rearrangement uses TRBV5-4 and TRBJ2-1; a weak D match, TRBD1 (8 bases). This CDR3 region has 18 residues. Germline V CDR1 and CDR2: SGHNT, YYREEE (reference sequence). Trimming pared 3 bases from V and 9 bases from J, leaving 28 bases between. The CDR3, as DNA: TGTGCCAGCAGCTCTGGAACCAGGGGGCGTCCCAGGGGGGGTGAGCAGTTCTTC. Translated: CASSSGTRGRPRGGEQFF.

The chain carries TRBV11-2 and TRBJ1-1; 8 bases agree with TRBD1. CDR1 and CDR2 (germline): SGHAT, FQNNGV. CDR3 length: 14 amino acids. The junction had 8 bases not matched to a gene; V was cut back by 8 bases and J by 3 bases. DNA for the CDR3: TGTGCCAGCCTGAGACAGGGGTTCGACACTGAAGCTTTCTTT. This sequence encodes CASLRQGFDTEAFF.

The chain joins TRBV6-2 or TRBV6-3 to TRBJ1-2; D gene uncertain. In germline, CDR1 is MNHEY, CDR2 SVGEGT. Trimming cost V 4 bases and J 0 bases, with 12 bases left between them. The length of the CDR3 is 15 residues. This CDR3 is CASSSLDSTNYGYTF. The CDR3 DNA follows: TGTGCCAGCAGTTCCTTGGACTCAACTAACTATGGCTACACCTTC.